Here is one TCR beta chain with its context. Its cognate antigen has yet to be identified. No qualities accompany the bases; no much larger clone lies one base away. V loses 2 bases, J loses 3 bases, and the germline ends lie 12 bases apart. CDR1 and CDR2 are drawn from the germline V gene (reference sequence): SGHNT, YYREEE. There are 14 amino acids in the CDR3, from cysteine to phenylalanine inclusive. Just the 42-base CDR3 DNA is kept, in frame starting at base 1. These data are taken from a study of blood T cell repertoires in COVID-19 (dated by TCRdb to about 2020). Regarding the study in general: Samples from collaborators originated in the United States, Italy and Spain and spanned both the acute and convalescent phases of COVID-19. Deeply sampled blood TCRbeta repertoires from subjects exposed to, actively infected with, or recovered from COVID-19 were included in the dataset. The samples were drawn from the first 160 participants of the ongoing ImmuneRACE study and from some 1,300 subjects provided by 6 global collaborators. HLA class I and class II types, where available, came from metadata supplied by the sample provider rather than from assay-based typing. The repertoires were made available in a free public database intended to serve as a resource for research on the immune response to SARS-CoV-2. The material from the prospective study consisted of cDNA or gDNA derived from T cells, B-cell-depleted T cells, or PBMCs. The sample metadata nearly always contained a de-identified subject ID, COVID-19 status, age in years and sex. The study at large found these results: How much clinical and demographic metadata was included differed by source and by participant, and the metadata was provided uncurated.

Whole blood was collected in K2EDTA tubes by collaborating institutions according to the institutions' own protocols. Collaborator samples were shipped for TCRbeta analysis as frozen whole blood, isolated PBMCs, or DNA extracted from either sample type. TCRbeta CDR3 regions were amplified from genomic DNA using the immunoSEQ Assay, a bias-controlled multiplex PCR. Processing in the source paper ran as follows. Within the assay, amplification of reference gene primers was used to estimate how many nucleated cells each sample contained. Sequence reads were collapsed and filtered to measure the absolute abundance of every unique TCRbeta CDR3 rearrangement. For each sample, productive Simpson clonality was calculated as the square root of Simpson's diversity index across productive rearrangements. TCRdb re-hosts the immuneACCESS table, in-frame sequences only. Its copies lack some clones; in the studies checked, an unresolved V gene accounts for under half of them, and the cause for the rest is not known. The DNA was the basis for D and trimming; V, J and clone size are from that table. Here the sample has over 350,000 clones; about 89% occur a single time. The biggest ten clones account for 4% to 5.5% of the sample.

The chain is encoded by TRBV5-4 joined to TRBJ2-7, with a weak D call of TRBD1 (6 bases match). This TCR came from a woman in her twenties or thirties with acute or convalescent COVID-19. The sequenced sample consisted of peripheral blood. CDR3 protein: CASSFAGVSYEQYF. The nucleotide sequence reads TGTGCCAGCAGCTTCGCAGGGGTCAGCTACGAGCAGTACTTC.